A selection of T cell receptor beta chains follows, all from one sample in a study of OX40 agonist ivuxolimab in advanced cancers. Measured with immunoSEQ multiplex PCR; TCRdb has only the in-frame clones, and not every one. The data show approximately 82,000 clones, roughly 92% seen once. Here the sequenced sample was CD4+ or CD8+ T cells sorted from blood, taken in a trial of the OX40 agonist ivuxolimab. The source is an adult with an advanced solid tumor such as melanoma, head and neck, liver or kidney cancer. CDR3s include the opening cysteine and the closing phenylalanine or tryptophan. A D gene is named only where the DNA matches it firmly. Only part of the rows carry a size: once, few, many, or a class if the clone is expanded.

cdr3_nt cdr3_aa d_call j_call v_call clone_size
TGTGCCACTACAACATTGACTCCGGGACCCGAAAGAAACACCATATATTTT CATTTLTPGPERNTIYF . TRBJ1-3 TRBV2 .
TGTGCCAGCAGCCTCACCGGGACACCTTACGAGCAGTACTTC CASSLTGTPYEQYF . TRBJ2-7 TRBV5-8 .
TGTGCCAGCAGGACCGGACTACTCTACGAGCAGTACTTC CASRTGLLYEQYF . TRBJ2-7 TRBV6-1 .
TGCGCCAGCAGTGAAGCCATAAATTCACCCCTCCACTTT CASSEAINSPLHF . TRBJ1-6 TRBV10-1 .
TGTGCCAGCAGCTCAAACAGGATTACCTACGAGCAGTACTTC CASSSNRITYEQYF . TRBJ2-7 TRBV11-3 .
TGTGCCAGCAGTACTCCCTCGAAACTAGCCAAAAACATTCAGTACTTC CASSTPSKLAKNIQYF . TRBJ2-4 TRBV27 .
TGTGCCAGCAGCTCACAGGGGGCCGGGGTCAAAAACATTCAGTACTTC CASSSQGAGVKNIQYF TRBD1 TRBJ2-4 TRBV2 .
TGCGCCAGCAGCCGTGACTTAGCCGGGGAGCTGTTTTTT CASSRDLAGELFF . TRBJ2-2 TRBV4-1 .
TGTGCCAGCAGCGCGGGCGGGACTAGCCTATCTGGGGCCAACGTCCTGACTTTC CASSAGGTSLSGANVLTF TRBD2 TRBJ2-6 TRBV5-4 .
TGTGCCTGGAGTGTATGGGGCACCCCAGGGAACACTGAAGCTTTCTTT CAWSVWGTPGNTEAFF . TRBJ1-1 TRBV30 few
TGTGCCAGCAGCGGGACTGGGGGAACAGATACGCAGTATTTT CASSGTGGTDTQYF . TRBJ2-3 TRBV5-6 once
TGTGCCAGCAGCCAAGACGCGCGGCAAGAGACCCAGTACTTC CASSQDARQETQYF . TRBJ2-5 TRBV4-2 .
TGTGCCAGCAGTGACACTTTAAACTATGGCTACACCTTC CASSDTLNYGYTF . TRBJ1-2 TRBV2 .
TGTGCCAGCAGCCCTCAGGGCTCTGGAAACACCATATATTTT CASSPQGSGNTIYF . TRBJ1-3 TRBV7-6 once
TGTGCCAGCAGGGGACAGAACTCTGGAAACACCATATATTTT CASRGQNSGNTIYF TRBD1 TRBJ1-3 TRBV27 few
TGTGCCAGCAGTTCCGGGACAGGGAAGGGTATATATGGCTACACCTTC CASSSGTGKGIYGYTF TRBD1 TRBJ1-2 TRBV6-5 .
TGTGCCTGGAGTCTAAACAGGGGTGACTATGGCTACACCTTC CAWSLNRGDYGYTF TRBD1 TRBJ1-2 TRBV30 few
TGTGCCAGCAGCTTACAGGGACAGATCCAAGAGACCCAGTACTTC CASSLQGQIQETQYF TRBD1 TRBJ2-5 TRBV11-2 .